These 11 T cell receptor beta chains were all obtained from the same sample, sequenced in a study of cytomegalovirus exposure and HLA in healthy donors. This PCR relied on a set of 60 Vbeta primers and 13 Jbeta primers. Profiling relied on immunoSEQ multiplex PCR, and the TCRdb table lists in-frame clones only, not all of them. Of approximately 150,000 clones in the sample, 78% were seen once. The sequencing input was PBMCs. These receptors all come from a woman in her 40s in good health and CMV-seropositive.

The chain is built from TRBV5-4 and TRBJ2-1, with D unresolved. The CDR3 totals 15 residues. Germline V gives CDR1 SGHNT, CDR2 YYREEE (reference sequence). V dropped 4 bases and J dropped 0 bases, with 11 bases sitting between them. This CDR3 reads CASSPRTSSYNEQFF. In nucleotides, the CDR3 is TGTGCCAGCAGCCCACGCACGAGCTCCTACAATGAGCAGTTCTTC.

CDR3 in DNA: TGTGCCAGTAAAGCGGGGGGCTCCATTATCTACAATGAGCAGTTCTTC. This sequence encodes CASKAGGSIIYNEQFF. The chain combines TRBV19 with TRBJ2-1, with TRBD2 matching over 9 bases. In germline, CDR1 is LNHDA, CDR2 SQIVND (reference sequence). The CDR3 covers 16 residues. V gave up 7 bases and J gave up 3 bases; unmatched junction bases: 10.

This sequence joins TRBV5-5 and TRBJ1-3; D is undetermined. In germline, CDR1 is SGHKS, CDR2 YYEKEE (reference sequence). The CDR3 is 14 residues long. Trimming left V 2 bases short and J 4 bases short, with 10 bases between. The CDR3 nucleotides are TGTGCCAGCAGCTTTGGCCTCTCCGGAAACACCATATATTTT. This sequence encodes CASSFGLSGNTIYF.

The V and J genes are TRBV5-1 and TRBJ2-2, with 7 bases that match TRBD1. Trimming at V came to 1 base and at J to 7 bases, leaving 16 bases not matched to a gene. The CDR3 extends over 18 amino acids. Germline assignment: CDR1 SGHRS and CDR2 YFSETQ. The CDR3, as DNA: TGCGCCAGCAGCTTGTATATATTAGGGGACAGTGGAGTCGGGGAGCTGTTTTTT. It encodes CASSLYILGDSGVGELFF.

This rearrangement joins TRBV10-2 to TRBJ2-6, with 13 bases identical to TRBD2. CDR1 WSHSY and CDR2 SAAADI come from the germline V gene. With V trimmed by 6 bases and J by 6 bases, 14 bases remained unmatched. The CDR3 contains 19 residues. As DNA, the CDR3 is TGCGCCAGCAGGCCAGCCCTGACTAGCGGGGGGTGGAAGGCCAACGTCCTGACTTTC. This translates into CASRPALTSGGWKANVLTF.

This clone was detected a few times. The rearrangement links TRBV7-2 to TRBJ2-3; D uncertain. From germline, CDR1 is SGHTA and CDR2 FQGNSA. Trimming left V 5 bases short and J 4 bases short, with 10 bases between. CDR3 length equals 13 residues. The CDR3 region is CASSGQSSDTQYF. The CDR3 DNA sequence: TGTGCCAGCAGCGGGCAAAGCTCAGATACGCAGTATTTT.

This chain connects TRBV29-1 to TRBJ2-5; D might be TRBD2 (6 bases). The V end lost 1 base, the J end lost 4 bases, and 13 bases lay between the germline ends. This CDR3 comprises 14 residues. Per the germline V gene, CDR1 is SQVTM and CDR2 is ANQGSEA. CDR3 residues: CSVEGPLGGETQYF. DNA for the CDR3: TGCAGCGTTGAAGGGCCTCTCGGGGGAGAGACCCAGTACTTC.

The chain combines TRBV6-4 with TRBJ2-2; TRBD1 matches 7 bases. The trim removed 0 bases at V and 6 bases at J, leaving 4 bases unmatched. This CDR3 comprises 15 residues. Looked up from germline, CDR1 is MRHNA and CDR2 is SNTAGT. CDR3 in amino acids: CASSDSAQGAGELFF. The DNA of the CDR3 is TGTGCCAGCAGTGACTCGGCCCAGGGGGCCGGGGAGCTGTTTTTT.

The chain carries TRBV15 and TRBJ2-3, with 11 bases matching TRBD2. Germline values: CDR1 LNHNV, CDR2 YYDKDF (reference sequence). The CDR3 length is 16 residues. Trimming took 5 bases from V and 2 from J; bases not matched to a gene: 6. Written as DNA, the CDR3 is TGTGCCACCAGCCCGACTAGCGGGGAGAACACAGATACGCAGTATTTT. Residues: CATSPTSGENTDTQYF.

The V call is TRBV2, the J call TRBJ1-1; 9 bases match TRBD1. This CDR3 spans 15 amino acids. Germline V gene data show CDR1 as SNHLY and CDR2 as FYNNEI. J gave up 4 bases and V 6 bases, and 9 bases lay outside the gene matches. The CDR3 protein is CASRDTGGGGTEAFF. CDR3 DNA sequence: TGTGCCAGCAGGGACACAGGGGGCGGAGGCACTGAAGCTTTCTTT.

This sequence joins TRBV23-1 and TRBJ1-2, with 10 nucleotides matching TRBD1. TRBV23-1 counts as an open reading frame of uncertain function. Trimming cost V 0 bases and J 8 bases; bases outside gene matches: 6. This CDR3 has 15 residues. The CDR3 region is CASSQSTGGSGGYTF. CDR3 in DNA: TGCGCCAGCAGTCAATCGACAGGGGGCTCCGGGGGCTACACCTTC.